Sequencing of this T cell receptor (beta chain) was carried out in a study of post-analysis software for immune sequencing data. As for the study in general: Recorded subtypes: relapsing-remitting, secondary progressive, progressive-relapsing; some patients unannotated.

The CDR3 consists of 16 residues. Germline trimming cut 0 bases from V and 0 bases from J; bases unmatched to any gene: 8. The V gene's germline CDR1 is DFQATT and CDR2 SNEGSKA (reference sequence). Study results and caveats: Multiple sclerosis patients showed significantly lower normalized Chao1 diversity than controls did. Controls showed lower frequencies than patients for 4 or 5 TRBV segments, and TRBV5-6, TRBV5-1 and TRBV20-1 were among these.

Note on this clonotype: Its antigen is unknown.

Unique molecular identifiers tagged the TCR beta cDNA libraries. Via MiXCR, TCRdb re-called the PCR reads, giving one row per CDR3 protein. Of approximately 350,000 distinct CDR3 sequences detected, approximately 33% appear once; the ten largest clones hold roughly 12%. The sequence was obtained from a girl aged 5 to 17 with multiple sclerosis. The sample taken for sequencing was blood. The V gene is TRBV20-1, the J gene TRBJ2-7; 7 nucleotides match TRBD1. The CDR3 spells CSARDPGTASSYEQYF. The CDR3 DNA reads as TGCAGTGCTAGAGATCCCGGGACAGCCAGCTCCTACGAGCAGTACTTC.